Sequencing of this TCR beta chain was carried out in a study of glioma-infiltrating T cells after dendritic cell vaccination. Background on the study: Glioblastoma patients came from Phase I and II dendritic cell vaccination trials.

This clone was counted once. The data were produced by immunoSEQ multiplex PCR, yet TCRdb's version contains in-frame clones alone and is incomplete. Found here are roughly 80,000 clones, around 86% of them singletons; the top ten hold approximately 2%. Noted time point: after dendritic cell vaccination, including at tumor progression/relapse. Germline assignment: CDR1 SEHNR and CDR2 FQNEAQ (reference sequence). CDR3 size: 13 residues. V lost 2 bases and J 4 bases, leaving 8 bases between the germline ends. The material sequenced was blood, taken after dendritic cell vaccination. This chain connects TRBV7-9 to TRBJ1-1; a weak D match, TRBD1 (6 bases). The sequence derives from a human donor with glioblastoma. The CDR3 sequence is CASSLSGVTEAFF. The CDR3 DNA follows: TGTGCCAGCAGCTTATCAGGGGTCACTGAAGCTTTCTTT.